This T cell receptor (beta chain) came from a study of tumor-infiltrating lymphocytes in primary liver carcinoma (dated by TCRdb to about 2017). At the level of the whole study: Of the five patients (three men and two women, aged 30 to 69 years), four had hepatocellular carcinoma and one had combined HCC and intrahepatic cholangiocarcinoma. To link TCRbeta repertoire diversity to the local molecular phenotype, the approximately 23 tumor region samples were profiled with Agilent mRNA microarrays. A total of 35 specimens from 5 patients went through TCRbeta repertoire sequencing, namely 25 tumor regions, 5 adjacent noncancerous liver tissues and 5 peripheral blood samples. For each liver tumor, the study sampled five regions along with adjacent normal tissue and blood, and applied TCRbeta repertoire sequencing, expression microarrays and whole-exome sequencing. The five patients had tumors of stage T1-T3 N0M0, with maximum diameters ranging from about 4.2 to 10 cm. High reproducibility was observed for the technical replicate repertoires, with mean shared-clone rates roughly 0.87 and correlation coefficients above 0.95. Samples yielded roughly 3.5 to 7.13 million productive TCRbeta reads; read depth did not differ significantly between tissue types.

The CDR3 numbers 14 residues from cysteine through phenylalanine. Here the CDR3 DNA is all that survives: 42 bases in frame from base 1. From a lookup of the germline V gene, CDR1 and CDR2 are MNHNS and SASEGT. Without any cell sorting, total RNA and DNA were co-extracted from about 21-30 mg of bulk tissue using the AllPrep DNA/RNA mini kit. Between late 2015 and early 2016, about 5 patients in China with histopathologically diagnosed primary liver carcinoma had their tumors surgically resected. At the time of sampling, the patients were treatment-naive and had chronic HBV infection. Each tumor was sampled at five spatially separated regions: the superior, inferior, left-lateral and right-lateral poles and the tumor centre. More than 75% viable tumor cells were found by histology in every tumor sample. Fresh tumor and adjacent tissue pieces were bisected, with one half stored in RNAlater at -80 degrees C and the other half sent for histology.

Study-level results and caveats: The top 250 clones made up a significantly larger repertoire fraction in tumors than in blood (p = 0.039). Because the samples were bulk and unsorted, CD4+ and CD8+ T cell repertoires could not be compared. Consistent with antigen-driven expansion, pairs of tumor regions showed higher repertoire overlap (mean roughly 35%) than either tumor-adjacent pairs (about 17%) or tumor-blood pairs (roughly 15%). Only about 7.5-24% of top clones were present in all five regions of a tumor, suggesting spatial heterogeneity of tumor-infiltrating T cells. Only a few patients were included in the study, and the authors note that the findings should be validated in a larger study. Only the TCR beta chain was sequenced, so true repertoire diversity is likely underestimated because unpaired alpha chains were not captured.

Using a constant-region primer and ProtoScript II reverse transcriptase, TCRbeta-specific cDNA was reverse-transcribed from approximately 0.55 ug total RNA. The TCRbeta libraries were prepared through three rounds of nested multiplex PCR following a slightly modified ARM-PCR procedure. Each of the first two PCR rounds ran for approximately 10 cycles using multiplex TRBV1-TRBV30 forward primers together with a Cbeta reverse primer. Sample barcodes and Illumina adapters were added in a final 25-cycle PCR using Deep VentR polymerase. Before sequencing, amplicons of 200-500 bp were gel-purified using a QIAquick gel extraction kit. The TCRbeta amplicons were sequenced with 250-bp paired-end reads on an Illumina HiSeq 2500. The authors' pipeline ran thus. Trimmomatic v0.33 was used to quality-trim the reads, and FLASH v1.2.11 was used to merge paired reads so that full CDR3 sequences could be recovered. V, D and J germline segments were assigned to the rearranged TCRbeta sequences using MiGEC v1.2.1b. Clonotype statistics and Shannon-Wiener diversity indices were computed with VDJtools v1.0.0. Except for diversity analysis, only the 250 most abundant clonotypes of each sample were used in subsequent analyses to reduce sampling bias. TCRdb's own reprocessing of the public reads used fastp at Q25 and MiXCR and kept productive beta chains. Rows are combined by CDR3 protein, so each entry shows the most common genes and DNA. The V and J calls and clone size are TCRdb's, not the authors'. In all, the sample holds some 180,000 distinct CDR3 sequences, and about 82% of those were seen once. Clones ranked in the top ten supply 18% of the sample.

Note on this clonotype: Its antigen is not yet known. Its ends do not fully match the called genes, so a read error is possible.

The source is a middle-aged man with primary liver carcinoma and hepatitis B virus infection. Sequenced input: tumor tissue from primary liver carcinoma. Rearrangement joined TRBV6-1 to TRBJ2-5; the D gene may be TRBD1 or TRBD2, since each aligns over 5 bases. The bases read TGTGTCAGCAGTGAACCCCGGAGTCGGGACACCCAGTACTTC. The encoded protein is CVSSEPRSRDTQYF.